Listed below are T cell receptor beta chains from one sample, sequenced in a study of cytomegalovirus exposure and HLA in healthy donors. The table came from immunoSEQ multiplex PCR; TCRdb's copy has only in-frame clones and leaves some out. The sample holds 150,000 or so clones, 76% seen once. The specimen sequenced was PBMCs. The receptors originated from a female donor in good health and CMV-seronegative. Both conserved end residues are part of each CDR3. The order of the fields is J gene, V gene, D gene, clone size, CDR3 DNA, CDR3 protein. A D gene is named only where the DNA matches it firmly. The size field is filled for only some rows; it gives once, few, many or a size class.

j_gene: TRBJ2-1
v_gene: TRBV5-4
d_gene: -
abundance: -
CDR3nt: TGTGCCAGCAGCTTTGGGGGGAATCGGAGACTGCGTTCCTACAATGAGCAGTTCTTC
CDR3aa: CASSFGGNRRLRSYNEQFF

j_gene: TRBJ1-1
v_gene: TRBV18
d_gene: TRBD1
abundance: -
CDR3nt: TGTGCCAGCTCATCTGGACAGGTGAACACTGAAGCTTTCTTT
CDR3aa: CASSSGQVNTEAFF

j_gene: TRBJ2-5
v_gene: TRBV7-6
d_gene: -
abundance: few
CDR3nt: TGTGCCAGCAGCTTTGGGGGCCGGGAGACCCAGTACTTC
CDR3aa: CASSFGGRETQYF

j_gene: TRBJ2-3
v_gene: TRBV28
d_gene: TRBD1
abundance: -
CDR3nt: TGTGCCAGCAGTCTTCAGGGGGTAGATACGCAGTATTTT
CDR3aa: CASSLQGVDTQYF

j_gene: TRBJ2-3
v_gene: TRBV13
d_gene: TRBD2
abundance: -
CDR3nt: TGTGCCAGCAGCTATGAGCGGGGGCGTACGCAGTATTTT
CDR3aa: CASSYERGRTQYF

j_gene: TRBJ2-7
v_gene: TRBV19
d_gene: TRBD2
abundance: -
CDR3nt: TGTGCCAGTTCACTAGCGGGAGGCCGTTCCTACGAGCAGTACTTC
CDR3aa: CASSLAGGRSYEQYF

j_gene: TRBJ2-5
v_gene: TRBV19
d_gene: TRBD1
abundance: few
CDR3nt: TGTGCCAGTAGTAATCAGGGGGCGGAGACCCAGTACTTC
CDR3aa: CASSNQGAETQYF

j_gene: TRBJ2-7
v_gene: TRBV6-5
d_gene: -
abundance: -
CDR3nt: TGTGCCAGCAGTTACCAGAGCGGCCCCTACGAGCAGTACTTC
CDR3aa: CASSYQSGPYEQYF

j_gene: TRBJ2-2
v_gene: TRBV15
d_gene: TRBD1
abundance: -
CDR3nt: TGTGCCACCAAACAAAGACAGGGTCTCCTCCCCGGGGAGCTGTTTTTT
CDR3aa: CATKQRQGLLPGELFF

j_gene: TRBJ1-1
v_gene: TRBV5-6
d_gene: -
abundance: -
CDR3nt: TGTGCCAGCAATCGAGGGGGTCACCCAGAAGCTTTCTTT
CDR3aa: CASNRGGHPEAFF

j_gene: TRBJ2-7
v_gene: TRBV7-6
d_gene: TRBD1
abundance: -
CDR3nt: TGTGCCAGCAGCCCCGGACAGGGGAGGGGCCACGAGCAGTACTTC
CDR3aa: CASSPGQGRGHEQYF

j_gene: TRBJ2-6
v_gene: TRBV9
d_gene: -
abundance: -
CDR3nt: TGTGCCAGCAGCGCGCTGGGCGGGACCGGTGGCGGGGCCAACGGCCTGACTTTC
CDR3aa: CASSALGGTGGGANGLTF

j_gene: TRBJ2-3
v_gene: TRBV5-1
d_gene: -
abundance: few
CDR3nt: TGCGCCAGCAGTCCGGGGGGAAGGGGGGATACGCAGTATTTT
CDR3aa: CASSPGGRGDTQYF

j_gene: TRBJ2-5
v_gene: TRBV2
d_gene: -
abundance: -
CDR3nt: TGTGCCAGCAGTGAATATGAGGGAATTGAAGAGACCCAGTACTTC
CDR3aa: CASSEYEGIEETQYF

j_gene: TRBJ1-1
v_gene: TRBV5-4
d_gene: -
abundance: -
CDR3nt: TGTGCCAGCAGCTCCGCCAAGACAGGGAACACTGAAGCTTTCTTT
CDR3aa: CASSSAKTGNTEAFF

j_gene: TRBJ1-3
v_gene: TRBV7-2
d_gene: -
abundance: -
CDR3nt: TGTGCCAGCAGCTTTAAGGCGGGAGGGGGAAACACCATATATTTT
CDR3aa: CASSFKAGGGNTIYF

j_gene: TRBJ2-6
v_gene: TRBV5-1
d_gene: -
abundance: -
CDR3nt: TGCGCCAGCAGCTTGGGTGGGGCTGGGGCCAACGGCCTGACTTTC
CDR3aa: CASSLGGAGANGLTF

j_gene: TRBJ2-3
v_gene: TRBV27
d_gene: TRBD2
abundance: -
CDR3nt: TGTGCCAGCAGTCAAGGACTAGCGGGGGGCACAGATACGCAGTATTTT
CDR3aa: CASSQGLAGGTDTQYF

j_gene: TRBJ2-2
v_gene: TRBV4-3
d_gene: TRBD2
abundance: -
CDR3nt: TGCGCCAGCAGCAACCCGGGAGGTTCCGGGGAGCTGTTTTTT
CDR3aa: CASSNPGGSGELFF

j_gene: TRBJ1-3
v_gene: TRBV11-2
d_gene: TRBD1
abundance: -
CDR3nt: TGTGCCAGCAGCTTATCGGACAGGGTGCCCCTCTCTGGAAACACCATATATTTT
CDR3aa: CASSLSDRVPLSGNTIYF

j_gene: TRBJ1-2
v_gene: TRBV5-6
d_gene: -
abundance: few
CDR3nt: TGTGCCAGCAGCCCGACAGGATTTAACTATGGCTACACCTTC
CDR3aa: CASSPTGFNYGYTF

j_gene: TRBJ2-2
v_gene: TRBV6-1
d_gene: -
abundance: -
CDR3nt: TGTGCCAGCACTAGGGCAGCGGTTTGGGCCGGGGAGCTGTTTTTT
CDR3aa: CASTRAAVWAGELFF

j_gene: TRBJ2-2
v_gene: TRBV9
d_gene: -
abundance: -
CDR3nt: TGTGCCAGCAGCGTCAGCCCACTAGCCATCGGGGAGCTGTTTTTT
CDR3aa: CASSVSPLAIGELFF

j_gene: TRBJ1-2
v_gene: TRBV21-1
d_gene: -
abundance: few
CDR3nt: TGTGCCAGCAGCAAAGATTTCCAGGGGCGCCGGTACGGCTACACCTTC
CDR3aa: CASSKDFQGRRYGYTF

j_gene: TRBJ2-3
v_gene: TRBV18
d_gene: -
abundance: -
CDR3nt: TGTGCCAGCTCACCACCCCGACTCACGGGGAATAGGGATACGCAGTATTTT
CDR3aa: CASSPPRLTGNRDTQYF

j_gene: TRBJ2-2
v_gene: TRBV27
d_gene: TRBD2
abundance: -
CDR3nt: TGTGCCAGCACCTTTTCTAGCGGGGAAAGCCCGAACACCGGGGAGCTGTTTTTT
CDR3aa: CASTFSSGESPNTGELFF

j_gene: TRBJ2-5
v_gene: TRBV10-3
d_gene: TRBD2
abundance: -
CDR3nt: TGTGCCATCAGTGAAAACCAGCGGGGGGGAGGTGAGACCCAGTACTTC
CDR3aa: CAISENQRGGGETQYF

j_gene: TRBJ2-5
v_gene: TRBV27
d_gene: -
abundance: -
CDR3nt: TGTGCCAGCAGTTTATCGGCGGAAGAGACCCAGTACTTC
CDR3aa: CASSLSAEETQYF

j_gene: TRBJ2-1
v_gene: TRBV6-4
d_gene: -
abundance: few
CDR3nt: TGTGCCAGCAGTGTTGGGGGGGCGGGGTACAATGAGCAGTTCTTC
CDR3aa: CASSVGGAGYNEQFF

j_gene: TRBJ2-5
v_gene: TRBV7-2
d_gene: TRBD2
abundance: -
CDR3nt: TGTGCCAGCAGCTTCCGTCGTCTGGCGGGAGGGCCTGAGCAGTACTTC
CDR3aa: CASSFRRLAGGPEQYF

j_gene: TRBJ1-1
v_gene: TRBV19
d_gene: -
abundance: -
CDR3nt: TGTGCCAGTAGAAAACAAGAGAACACTGAAGCTTTCTTT
CDR3aa: CASRKQENTEAFF

j_gene: TRBJ2-1
v_gene: TRBV4-3
d_gene: TRBD1
abundance: -
CDR3nt: TGCGCCAGCAGCCACTCCGGGACAGGTGTCCATGAGCAGTTCTTC
CDR3aa: CASSHSGTGVHEQFF

j_gene: TRBJ2-5
v_gene: TRBV6-1
d_gene: TRBD2
abundance: -
CDR3nt: TGTGCCAGCAGTGAAGGGCTAGCGGGGGGGCAGGGGGAGACCCAGTACTTC
CDR3aa: CASSEGLAGGQGETQYF

j_gene: TRBJ1-1
v_gene: TRBV18
d_gene: -
abundance: -
CDR3nt: TGTGCCAGCTCACCACAGGGGGACACTGAAGCTTTCTTT
CDR3aa: CASSPQGDTEAFF